The present T cell receptor beta chain was sequenced within a study of shared clonotypes between healthy human individuals. Sequencing used immunoSEQ multiplex PCR; TCRdb keeps in-frame clones, though not all of them. The table records approximately 100,000 clones, about 63% of them present only once. CDR1 is SGHKS, CDR2 YYEKEE, per germline (reference sequence). The CDR3 extends over 18 amino acids. Trimming cost V 1 base and J 0 bases, with 17 bases left between them. The sequence derives from a woman aged 25 to 39 in good health. The source material was memory CD8+ T cells sorted from blood. The subset is: CD45RO+ cells pooled with CCR7-negative TemRA cells. This chain links TRBV5-5 with TRBJ1-5; possibly TRBD1 for D (5 bases). CDR3 protein: CASSLPGRSTHSNQPQHF. As DNA, the CDR3 is TGTGCCAGCAGCTTGCCGGGGCGCTCCACTCATAGCAATCAGCCCCAGCATTTT.